This T cell receptor beta chain was observed in a study of blood T cells in healthy people across ages. This clonotype has a count of ten or more. The length of the CDR3 is 14 residues. Losses at the gene ends were 3 bases for V and 6 bases for J; bases not matched to a gene: 6. Germline CDR1 is MDHEN and CDR2 is SYDVKM. Next came a second PCR, run for about 6 to 12 cycles, which used a sample-barcoded 5' primer along with a J-beta primer mix. Via MiXCR, TCRdb re-called the 5' RACE reads, giving one row per CDR3 protein. Altogether 900,000 to 950,000 distinct CDR3 sequences are present, almost 30% being singletons, with the ten largest covering about a tenth. The same specimen was also included in a second study, on T cells of mothers and their children.

This TCR was sampled from a woman aged 40 to 50 in good health. The sample consisted of blood. The rearrangement uses TRBV28 and TRBJ1-2, with 8 bases lining up with TRBD1. The CDR3 region has the DNA TGTGCCAGCAGTTTGGCAGGGGGCCTTAATGGCTACACCTTC. Translation gives CASSLAGGLNGYTF.